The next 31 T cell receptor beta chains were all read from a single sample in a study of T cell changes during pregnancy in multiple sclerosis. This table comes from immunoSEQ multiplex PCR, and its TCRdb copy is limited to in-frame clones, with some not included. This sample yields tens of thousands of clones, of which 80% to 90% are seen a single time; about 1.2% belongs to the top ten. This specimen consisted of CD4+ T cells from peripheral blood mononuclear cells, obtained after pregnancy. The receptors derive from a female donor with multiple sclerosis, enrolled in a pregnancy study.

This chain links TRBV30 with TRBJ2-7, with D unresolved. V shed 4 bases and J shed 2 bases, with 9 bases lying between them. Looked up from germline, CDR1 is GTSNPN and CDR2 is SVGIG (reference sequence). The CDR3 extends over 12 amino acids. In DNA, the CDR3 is TGTGCCTGGAATGAGAAACCCTACGAGCAGTACTTC. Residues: CAWNEKPYEQYF.

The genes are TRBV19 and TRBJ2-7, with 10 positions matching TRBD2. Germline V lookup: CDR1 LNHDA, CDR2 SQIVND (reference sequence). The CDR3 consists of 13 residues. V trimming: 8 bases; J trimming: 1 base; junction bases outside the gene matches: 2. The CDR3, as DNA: TGTGCCAGTCTGACTAGCGGGTCCTACGAGCAGTACTTC. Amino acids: CASLTSGSYEQYF.

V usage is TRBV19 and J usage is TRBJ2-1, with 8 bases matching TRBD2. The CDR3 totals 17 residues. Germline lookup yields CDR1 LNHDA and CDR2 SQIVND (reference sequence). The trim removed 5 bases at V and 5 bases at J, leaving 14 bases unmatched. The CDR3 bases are TGTGCCAGTAGTCGGCGAATCAGCGGGAGTGCTAACAATGAGCAGTTCTTC. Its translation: CASSRRISGSANNEQFF.

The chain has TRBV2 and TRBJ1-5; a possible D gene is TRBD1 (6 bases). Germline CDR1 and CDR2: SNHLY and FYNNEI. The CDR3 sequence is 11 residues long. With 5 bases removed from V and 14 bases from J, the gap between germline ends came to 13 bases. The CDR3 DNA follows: TGTGCCAGCAGTTGGGACAAGGTCAAGCATTTT. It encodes CASSWDKVKHF.

The CDR3: CASTPARDRGNTEAFF. Written as DNA, the CDR3 is TGTGCCAGCACCCCCGCCAGGGATAGAGGGAACACTGAAGCTTTCTTT. This chain uses TRBV27 with TRBJ1-1, with D perhaps TRBD1 (5 bases). Germline V CDR1 and CDR2: MNHEY, SMNVEV (reference sequence). The ends were cut back, 7 bases at V and 1 base at J, with 19 bases in the middle. The CDR3 has 16 amino acids.

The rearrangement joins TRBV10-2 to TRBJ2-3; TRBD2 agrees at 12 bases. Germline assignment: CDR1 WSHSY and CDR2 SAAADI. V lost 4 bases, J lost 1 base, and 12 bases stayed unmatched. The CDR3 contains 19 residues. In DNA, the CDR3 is TGCGCCAGCAGTGGGTCGACTAGCGGGAGAAATCTGGGCACAGATACGCAGTATTTT. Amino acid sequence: CASSGSTSGRNLGTDTQYF.

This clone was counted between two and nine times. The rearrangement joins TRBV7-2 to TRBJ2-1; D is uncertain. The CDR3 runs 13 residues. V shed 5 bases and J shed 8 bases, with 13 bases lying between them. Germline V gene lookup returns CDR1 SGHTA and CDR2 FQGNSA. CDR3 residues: CASSPYLSDEQFF. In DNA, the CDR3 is TGTGCCAGCAGCCCCTACCTTTCCGATGAGCAGTTCTTC. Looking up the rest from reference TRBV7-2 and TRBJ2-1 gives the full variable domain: GAGVSQSPSNKVTEKGKDVELRCDPISGHTALYWYRQSLGQGLEFLIYFQGNSAPDKSGLPSDRFSAERTGGSVSTLTIQRTQQEDSAVYLCASSPYLSDEQFFGPGTRLTVL.

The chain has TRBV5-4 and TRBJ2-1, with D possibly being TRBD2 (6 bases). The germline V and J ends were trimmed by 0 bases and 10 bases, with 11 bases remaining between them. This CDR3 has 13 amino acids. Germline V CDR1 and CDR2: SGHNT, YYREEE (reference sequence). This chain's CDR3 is CASSLGGREEQFF. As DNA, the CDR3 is TGTGCCAGCAGCTTGGGTGGCCGGGAGGAGCAGTTCTTC.

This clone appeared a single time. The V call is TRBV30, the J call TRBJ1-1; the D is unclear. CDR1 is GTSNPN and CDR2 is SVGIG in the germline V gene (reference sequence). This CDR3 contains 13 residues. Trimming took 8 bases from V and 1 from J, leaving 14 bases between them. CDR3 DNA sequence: TGTGCCGGCGGTCTAAATCGGAACACTGAAGCTTTCTTT. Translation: CAGGLNRNTEAFF.

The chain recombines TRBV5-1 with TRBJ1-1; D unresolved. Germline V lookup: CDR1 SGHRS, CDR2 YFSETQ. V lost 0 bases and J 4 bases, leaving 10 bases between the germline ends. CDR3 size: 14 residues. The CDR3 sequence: CASSLAGSGTEAFF. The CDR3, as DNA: TGCGCCAGCAGCTTGGCCGGGTCTGGCACTGAAGCTTTCTTT.

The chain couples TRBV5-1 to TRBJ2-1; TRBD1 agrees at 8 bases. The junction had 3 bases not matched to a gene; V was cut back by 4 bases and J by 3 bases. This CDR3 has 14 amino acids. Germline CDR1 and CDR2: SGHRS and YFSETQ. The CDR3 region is CASSRGQGYNEQFF. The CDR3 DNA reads TGCGCCAGCAGCAGAGGACAGGGCTACAATGAGCAGTTCTTC.

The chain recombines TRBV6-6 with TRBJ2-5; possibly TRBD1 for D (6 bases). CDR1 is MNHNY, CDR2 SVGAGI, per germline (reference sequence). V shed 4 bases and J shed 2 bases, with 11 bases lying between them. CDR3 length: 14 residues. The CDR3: CASSLGQNQETQYF. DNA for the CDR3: TGTGCCAGCAGTTTAGGACAGAATCAAGAGACCCAGTACTTC.

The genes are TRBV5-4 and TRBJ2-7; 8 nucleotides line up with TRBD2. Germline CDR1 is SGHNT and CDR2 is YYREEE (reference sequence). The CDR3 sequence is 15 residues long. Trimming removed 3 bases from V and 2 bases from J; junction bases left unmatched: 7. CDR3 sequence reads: CASSSESGGAYEQYF. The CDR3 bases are TGTGCCAGCAGCTCAGAGAGCGGGGGTGCCTACGAGCAGTACTTC.

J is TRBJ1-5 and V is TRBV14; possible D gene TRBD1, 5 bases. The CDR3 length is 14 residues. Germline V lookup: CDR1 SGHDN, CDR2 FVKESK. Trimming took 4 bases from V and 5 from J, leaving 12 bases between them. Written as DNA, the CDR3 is TGTGCCAGCAGCCGGGCAGGGTATGATCAGCCCCAGCATTTT. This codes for CASSRAGYDQPQHF.

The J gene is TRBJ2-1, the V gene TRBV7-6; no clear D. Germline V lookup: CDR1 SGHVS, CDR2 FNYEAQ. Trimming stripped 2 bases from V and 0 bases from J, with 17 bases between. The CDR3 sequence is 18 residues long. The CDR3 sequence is CASSLLSAGELSYNEQFF. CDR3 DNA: TGTGCCAGCAGCTTACTGTCGGCAGGCGAGCTCTCCTACAATGAGCAGTTCTTC.

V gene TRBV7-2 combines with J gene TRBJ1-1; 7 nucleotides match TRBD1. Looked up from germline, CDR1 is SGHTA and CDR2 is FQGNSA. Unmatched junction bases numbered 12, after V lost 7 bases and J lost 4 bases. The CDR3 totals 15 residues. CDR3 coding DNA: TGTGCCAGCAACACCGTAGGGGGCGGTGGCACTGAAGCTTTCTTT. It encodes CASNTVGGGGTEAFF. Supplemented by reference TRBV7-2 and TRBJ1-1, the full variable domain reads GAGVSQSPSNKVTEKGKDVELRCDPISGHTALYWYRQSLGQGLEFLIYFQGNSAPDKSGLPSDRFSAERTGGSVSTLTIQRTQQEDSAVYLCASNTVGGGGTEAFFGQGTRLTVV.

CDR3 DNA: TGTGCCAGCAGTTCCTCCGGGGGGACCTACAATGAGCAGTTCTTC. It codes for CASSSSGGTYNEQFF. The chain has TRBV6-5 and TRBJ2-1; 7 nucleotides align to TRBD2. The CDR3 spans 15 residues. From germline, CDR1 is MNHEY and CDR2 SVGAGI. Losses at the gene ends were 4 bases for V and 2 bases for J; bases not matched to a gene: 5.

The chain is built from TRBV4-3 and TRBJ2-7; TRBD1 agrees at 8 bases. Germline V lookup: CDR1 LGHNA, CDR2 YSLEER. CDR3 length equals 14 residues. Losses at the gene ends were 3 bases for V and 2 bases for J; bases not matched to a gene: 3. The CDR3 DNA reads TGCGCCAGCAGCCAGAGGACAGGGCCCTACGAGCAGTACTTC. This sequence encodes CASSQRTGPYEQYF.

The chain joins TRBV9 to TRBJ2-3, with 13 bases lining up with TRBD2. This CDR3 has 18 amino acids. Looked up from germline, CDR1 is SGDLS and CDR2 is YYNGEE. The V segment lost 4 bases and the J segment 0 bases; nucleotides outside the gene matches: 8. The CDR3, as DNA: TGTGCCAGCAGCTCTCTTATGACTAGCGGGAGGAGCACAGATACGCAGTATTTT. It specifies CASSSLMTSGRSTDTQYF.

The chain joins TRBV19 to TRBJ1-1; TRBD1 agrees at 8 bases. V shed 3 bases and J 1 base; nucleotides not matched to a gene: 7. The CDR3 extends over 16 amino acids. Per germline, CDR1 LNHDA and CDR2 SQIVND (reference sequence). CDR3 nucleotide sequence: TGTGCCAGTAGTATCCTGTGGGGGACAGGGAACACTGAAGCTTTCTTT. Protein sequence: CASSILWGTGNTEAFF.

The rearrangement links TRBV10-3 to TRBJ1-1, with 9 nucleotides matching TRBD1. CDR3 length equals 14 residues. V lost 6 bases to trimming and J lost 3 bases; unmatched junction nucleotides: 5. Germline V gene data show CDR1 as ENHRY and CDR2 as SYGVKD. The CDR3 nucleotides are TGTGCCATCAGGGGACAGGGTGGGGACACTGAAGCTTTCTTT. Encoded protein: CAIRGQGGDTEAFF.

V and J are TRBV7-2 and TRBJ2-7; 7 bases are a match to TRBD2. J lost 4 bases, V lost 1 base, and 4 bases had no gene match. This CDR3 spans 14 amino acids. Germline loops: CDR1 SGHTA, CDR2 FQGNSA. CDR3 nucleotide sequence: TGTGCCAGCAGCTTAGGCGGGAGTAAATACGAGCAGTACTTC. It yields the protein CASSLGGSKYEQYF.

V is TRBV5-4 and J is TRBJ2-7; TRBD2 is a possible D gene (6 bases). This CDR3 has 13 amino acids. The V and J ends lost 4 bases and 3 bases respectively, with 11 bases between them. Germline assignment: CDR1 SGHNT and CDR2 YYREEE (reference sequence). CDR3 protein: CASSRGIFYEQYF. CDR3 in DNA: TGTGCCAGCAGCCGGGGGATCTTCTACGAGCAGTACTTC.

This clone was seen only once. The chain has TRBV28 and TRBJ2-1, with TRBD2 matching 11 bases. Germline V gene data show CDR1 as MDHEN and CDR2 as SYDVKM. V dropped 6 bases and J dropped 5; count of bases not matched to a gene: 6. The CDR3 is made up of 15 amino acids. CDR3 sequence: CASSSLAGGNNEQFF. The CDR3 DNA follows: TGTGCCAGCAGCTCCCTAGCGGGAGGAAACAATGAGCAGTTCTTC. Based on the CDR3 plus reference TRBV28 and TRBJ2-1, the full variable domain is DVKVTQSSRYLVKRTGEKVFLECVQDMDHENMFWYRQDPGLGLRLIYFSYDVKMKEKGDIPEGYSVSREKKERFSLILESASTNQTSMYLCASSSLAGGNNEQFFGPGTRLTVL.

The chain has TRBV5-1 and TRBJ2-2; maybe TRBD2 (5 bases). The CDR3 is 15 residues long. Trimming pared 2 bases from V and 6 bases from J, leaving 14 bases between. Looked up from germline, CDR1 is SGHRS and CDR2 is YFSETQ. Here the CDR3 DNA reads TGCGCCAGCAGCTTCTTTCCGGGAAAGGCCGGGGAGCTGTTTTTT. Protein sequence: CASSFFPGKAGELFF.

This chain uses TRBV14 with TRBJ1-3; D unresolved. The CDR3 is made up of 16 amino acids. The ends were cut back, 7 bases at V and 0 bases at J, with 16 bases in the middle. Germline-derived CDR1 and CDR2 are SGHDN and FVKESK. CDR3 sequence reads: CASILAGINSGNTIYF. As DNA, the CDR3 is TGTGCCAGCATCCTTGCGGGAATCAACTCTGGAAACACCATATATTTT.

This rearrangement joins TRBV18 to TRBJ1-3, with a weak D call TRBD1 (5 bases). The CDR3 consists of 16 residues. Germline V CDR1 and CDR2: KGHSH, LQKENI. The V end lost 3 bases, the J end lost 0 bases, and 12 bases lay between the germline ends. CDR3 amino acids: CASSPSIQVSGNTIYF. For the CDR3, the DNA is TGTGCCAGCTCACCTTCAATACAGGTCTCTGGAAACACCATATATTTT.

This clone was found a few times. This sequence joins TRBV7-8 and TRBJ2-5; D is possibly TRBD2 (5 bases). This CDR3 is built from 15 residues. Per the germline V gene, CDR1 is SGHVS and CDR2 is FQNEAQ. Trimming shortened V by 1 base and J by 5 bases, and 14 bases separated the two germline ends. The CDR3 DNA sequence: TGTGCCAGCAGCTTAGAGGTCCAAACTAGGGAGACCCAGTACTTC. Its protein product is CASSLEVQTRETQYF.

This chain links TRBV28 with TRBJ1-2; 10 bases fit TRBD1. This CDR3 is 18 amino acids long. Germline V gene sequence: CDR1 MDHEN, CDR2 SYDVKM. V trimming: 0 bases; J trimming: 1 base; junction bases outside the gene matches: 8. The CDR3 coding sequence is TGTGCCAGCAGTTTATGGGAACGGGGACAGGGGTTTAACTATGGCTACACCTTC. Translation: CASSLWERGQGFNYGYTF.

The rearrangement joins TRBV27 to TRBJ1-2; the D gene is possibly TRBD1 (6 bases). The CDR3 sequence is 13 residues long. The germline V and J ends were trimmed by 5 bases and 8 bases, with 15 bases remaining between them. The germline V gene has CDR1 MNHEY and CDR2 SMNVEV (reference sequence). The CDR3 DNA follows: TGTGCCAGCAGTGCCCTTCAAGGGGGAGGCTACACCTTC. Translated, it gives CASSALQGGGYTF.

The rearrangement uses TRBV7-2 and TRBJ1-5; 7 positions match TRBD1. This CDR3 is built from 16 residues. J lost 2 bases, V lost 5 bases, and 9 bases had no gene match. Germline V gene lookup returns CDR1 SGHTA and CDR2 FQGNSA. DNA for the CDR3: TGTGCCAGCAGCCCCGCGGGACAGTCCGGCAATCAGCCCCAGCATTTT. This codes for CASSPAGQSGNQPQHF.